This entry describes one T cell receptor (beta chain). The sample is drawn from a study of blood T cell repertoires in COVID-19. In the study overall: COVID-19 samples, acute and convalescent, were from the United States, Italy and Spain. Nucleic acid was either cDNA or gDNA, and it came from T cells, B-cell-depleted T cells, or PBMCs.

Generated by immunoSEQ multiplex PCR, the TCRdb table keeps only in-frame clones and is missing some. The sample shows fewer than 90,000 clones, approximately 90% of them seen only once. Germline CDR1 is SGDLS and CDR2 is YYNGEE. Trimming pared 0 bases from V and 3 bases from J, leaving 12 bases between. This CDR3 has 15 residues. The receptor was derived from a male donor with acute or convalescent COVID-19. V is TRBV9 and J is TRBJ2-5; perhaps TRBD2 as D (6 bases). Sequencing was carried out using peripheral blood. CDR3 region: CASSVVGGYEETQYF. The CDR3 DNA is TGTGCCAGCAGCGTAGTAGGAGGGTATGAAGAGACCCAGTACTTC.